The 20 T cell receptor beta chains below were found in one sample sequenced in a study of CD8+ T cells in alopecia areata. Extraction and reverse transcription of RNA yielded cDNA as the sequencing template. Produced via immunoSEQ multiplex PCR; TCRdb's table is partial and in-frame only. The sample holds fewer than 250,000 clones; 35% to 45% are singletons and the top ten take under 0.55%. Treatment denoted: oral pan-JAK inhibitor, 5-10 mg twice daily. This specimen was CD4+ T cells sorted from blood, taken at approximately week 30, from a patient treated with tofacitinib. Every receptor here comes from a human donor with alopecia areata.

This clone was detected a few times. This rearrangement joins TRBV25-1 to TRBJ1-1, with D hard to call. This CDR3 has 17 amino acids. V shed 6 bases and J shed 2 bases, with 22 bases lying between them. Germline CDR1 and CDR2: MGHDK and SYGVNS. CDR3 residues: CASSPTRGRQVNTEAFF. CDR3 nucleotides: TGTGCCAGCAGCCCAACCCGAGGGAGGCAGGTCAACACTGAAGCTTTCTTT.

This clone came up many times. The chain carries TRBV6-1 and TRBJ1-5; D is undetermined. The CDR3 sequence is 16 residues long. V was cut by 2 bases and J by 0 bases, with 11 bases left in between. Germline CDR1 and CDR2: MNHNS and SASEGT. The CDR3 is CASSESVAYSNQPQHF. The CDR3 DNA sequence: TGTGCCAGCAGTGAATCGGTCGCATATAGCAATCAGCCCCAGCATTTT.

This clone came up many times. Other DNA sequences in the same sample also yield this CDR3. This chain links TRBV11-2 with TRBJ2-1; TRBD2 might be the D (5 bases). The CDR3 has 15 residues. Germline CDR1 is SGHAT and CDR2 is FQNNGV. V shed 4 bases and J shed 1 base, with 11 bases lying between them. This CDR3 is CASSSFRGSYNEQFF. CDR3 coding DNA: TGTGCCAGCAGCTCCTTTCGGGGTTCCTACAATGAGCAGTTCTTC.

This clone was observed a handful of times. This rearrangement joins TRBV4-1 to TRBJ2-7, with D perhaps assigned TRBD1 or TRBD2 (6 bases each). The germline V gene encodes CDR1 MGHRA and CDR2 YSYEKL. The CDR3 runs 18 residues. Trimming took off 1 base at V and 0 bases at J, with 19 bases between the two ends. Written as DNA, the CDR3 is TGCGCCAGCAGCCAAGGATTAAGGGGGAGGAAGAGCTCCTACGAGCAGTACTTC. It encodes CASSQGLRGRKSSYEQYF.

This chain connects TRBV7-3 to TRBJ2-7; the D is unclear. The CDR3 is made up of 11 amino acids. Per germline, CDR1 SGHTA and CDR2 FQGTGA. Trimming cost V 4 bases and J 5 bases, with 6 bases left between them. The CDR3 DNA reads TGTGCCAGCAGCTCCGGCCACGAGCAGTACTTC. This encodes CASSSGHEQYF.

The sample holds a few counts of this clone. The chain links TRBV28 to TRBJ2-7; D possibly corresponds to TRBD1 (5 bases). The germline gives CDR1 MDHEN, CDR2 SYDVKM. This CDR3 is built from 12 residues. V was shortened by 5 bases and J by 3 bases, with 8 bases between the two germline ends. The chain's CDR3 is CASSTTVYEQYF. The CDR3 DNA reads TGTGCCAGCAGTACGACAGTCTACGAGCAGTACTTC. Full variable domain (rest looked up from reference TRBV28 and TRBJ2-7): DVKVTQSSRYLVKRTGEKVFLECVQDMDHENMFWYRQDPGLGLRLIYFSYDVKMKEKGDIPEGYSVSREKKERFSLILESASTNQTSMYLCASSTTVYEQYFGPGTRLTVT.

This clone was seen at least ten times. The CDR3 DNA follows: TGCAGCGTTGCTCGCGGGAGGGCCCAGGAGACCCAGTACTTC. Amino acids: CSVARGRAQETQYF. The V call is TRBV29-1, the J call TRBJ2-5; TRBD2 agrees at 9 bases. This CDR3 spans 14 amino acids. CDR1 SQVTM and CDR2 ANQGSEA come from the germline V gene. J lost 5 bases, V lost 4 bases, and 8 bases had no gene match.

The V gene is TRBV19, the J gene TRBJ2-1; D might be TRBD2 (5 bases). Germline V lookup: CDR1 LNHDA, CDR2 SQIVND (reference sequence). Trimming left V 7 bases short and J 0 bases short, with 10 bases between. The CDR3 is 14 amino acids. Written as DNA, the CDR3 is TGTGCCAGTACCCCGGGGAGCTCCTACAATGAGCAGTTCTTC. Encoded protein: CASTPGSSYNEQFF.

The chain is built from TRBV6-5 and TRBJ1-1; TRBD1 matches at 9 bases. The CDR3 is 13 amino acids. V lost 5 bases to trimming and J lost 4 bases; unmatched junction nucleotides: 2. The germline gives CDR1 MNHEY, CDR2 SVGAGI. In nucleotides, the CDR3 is TGTGCCAGCAGTCGACAGGGGGGCACTGAAGCTTTCTTT. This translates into CASSRQGGTEAFF.

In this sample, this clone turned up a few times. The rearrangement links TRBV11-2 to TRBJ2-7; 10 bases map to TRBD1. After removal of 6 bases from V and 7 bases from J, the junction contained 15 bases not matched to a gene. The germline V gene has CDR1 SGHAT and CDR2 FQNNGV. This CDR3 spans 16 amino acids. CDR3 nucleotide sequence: TGTGCCAGCAGGCCAAACAGGGGACAGGGGACGGGGGAGCAGTACTTC. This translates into CASRPNRGQGTGEQYF.

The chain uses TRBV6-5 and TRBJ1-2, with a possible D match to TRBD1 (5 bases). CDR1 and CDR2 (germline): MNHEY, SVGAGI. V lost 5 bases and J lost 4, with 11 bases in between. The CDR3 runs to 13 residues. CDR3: CASSPQGPYGYTF. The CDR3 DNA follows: TGTGCCAGCAGTCCTCAGGGCCCCTATGGCTACACCTTC.

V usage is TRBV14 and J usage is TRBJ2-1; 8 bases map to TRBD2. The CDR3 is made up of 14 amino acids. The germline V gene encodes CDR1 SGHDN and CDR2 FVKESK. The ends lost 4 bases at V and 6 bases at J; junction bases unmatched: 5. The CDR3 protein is CASSPWTSSNEQFF. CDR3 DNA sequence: TGTGCCAGCAGCCCCTGGACTAGCTCCAATGAGCAGTTCTTC.

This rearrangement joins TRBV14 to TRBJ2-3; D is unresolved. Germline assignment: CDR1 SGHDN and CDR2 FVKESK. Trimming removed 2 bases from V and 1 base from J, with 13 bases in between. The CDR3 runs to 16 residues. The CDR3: CASSQTTVTGTDTQYF. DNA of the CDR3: TGTGCCAGCAGCCAAACGACCGTAACGGGCACAGATACGCAGTATTTT.

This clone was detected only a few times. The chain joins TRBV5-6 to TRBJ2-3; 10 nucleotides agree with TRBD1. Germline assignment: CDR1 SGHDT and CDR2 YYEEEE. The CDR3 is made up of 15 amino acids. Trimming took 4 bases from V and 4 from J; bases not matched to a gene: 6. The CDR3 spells CASSPDRGRPDTQYF. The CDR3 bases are TGTGCCAGCAGCCCGGACAGGGGGAGGCCAGATACGCAGTATTTT.

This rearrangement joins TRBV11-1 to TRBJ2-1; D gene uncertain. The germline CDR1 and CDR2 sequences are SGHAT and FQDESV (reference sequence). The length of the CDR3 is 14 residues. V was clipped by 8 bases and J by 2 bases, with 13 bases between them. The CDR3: CASGGVAPYNEQFF. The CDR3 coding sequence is TGTGCCAGCGGTGGCGTAGCACCCTACAATGAGCAGTTCTTC.

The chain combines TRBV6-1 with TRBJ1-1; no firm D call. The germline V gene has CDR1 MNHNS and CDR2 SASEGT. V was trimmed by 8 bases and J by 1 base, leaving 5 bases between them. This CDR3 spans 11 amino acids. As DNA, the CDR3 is TGTGCCAGCGAGGGGAACACTGAAGCTTTCTTT. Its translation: CASEGNTEAFF.

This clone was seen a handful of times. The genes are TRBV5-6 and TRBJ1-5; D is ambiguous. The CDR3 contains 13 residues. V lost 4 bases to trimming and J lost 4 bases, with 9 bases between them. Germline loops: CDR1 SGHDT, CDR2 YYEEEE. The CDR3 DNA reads TGTGCCAGCAGCATACAAGGAAATCAGCCCCAGCATTTT. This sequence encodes CASSIQGNQPQHF.

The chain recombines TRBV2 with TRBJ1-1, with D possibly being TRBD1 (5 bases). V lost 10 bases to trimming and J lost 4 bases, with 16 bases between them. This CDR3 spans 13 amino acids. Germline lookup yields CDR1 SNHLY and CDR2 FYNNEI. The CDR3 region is CANNRIEGTEAFF. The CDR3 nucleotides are TGTGCCAACAACAGGATAGAGGGCACTGAAGCTTTCTTT.

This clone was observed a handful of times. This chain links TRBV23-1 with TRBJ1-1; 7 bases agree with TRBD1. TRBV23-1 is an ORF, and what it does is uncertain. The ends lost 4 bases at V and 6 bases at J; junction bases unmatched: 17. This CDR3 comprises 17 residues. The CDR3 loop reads CASSPPDRAKDLPEAFF. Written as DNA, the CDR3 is TGCGCCAGCAGTCCACCTGACAGGGCGAAGGACCTGCCTGAAGCTTTCTTT.

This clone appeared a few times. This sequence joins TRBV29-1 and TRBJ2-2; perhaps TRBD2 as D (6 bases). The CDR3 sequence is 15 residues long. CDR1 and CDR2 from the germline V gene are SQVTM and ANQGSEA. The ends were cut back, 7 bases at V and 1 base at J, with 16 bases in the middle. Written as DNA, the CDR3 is TGCAGCGGCTCCGCGGGGCCCTTGAACACCGGGGAGCTGTTTTTT. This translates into CSGSAGPLNTGELFF.